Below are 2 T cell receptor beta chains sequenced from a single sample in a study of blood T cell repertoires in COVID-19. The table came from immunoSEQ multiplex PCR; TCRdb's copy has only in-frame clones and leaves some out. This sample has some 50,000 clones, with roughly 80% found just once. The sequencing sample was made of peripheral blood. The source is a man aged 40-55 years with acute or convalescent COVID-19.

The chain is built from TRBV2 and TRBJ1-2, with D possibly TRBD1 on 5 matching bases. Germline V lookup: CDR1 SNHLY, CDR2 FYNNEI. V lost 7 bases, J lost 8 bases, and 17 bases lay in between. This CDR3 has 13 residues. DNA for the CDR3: TGTGCCAGCATCAGGGATTCCCCCCGCGGCTACACCTTC. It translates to CASIRDSPRGYTF.

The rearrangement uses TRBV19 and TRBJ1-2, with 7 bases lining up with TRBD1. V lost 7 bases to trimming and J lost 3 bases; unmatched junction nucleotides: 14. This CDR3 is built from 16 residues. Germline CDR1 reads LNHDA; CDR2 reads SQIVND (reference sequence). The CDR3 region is CASTLTSRGPHYGYTF. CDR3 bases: TGTGCCAGTACACTTACGTCTAGGGGGCCCCACTATGGCTACACCTTC.